Listed here are 14 T cell receptor beta chains from one sample, sequenced in a study of cytomegalovirus exposure and HLA in healthy donors. A multiplex PCR was run with 60 Vbeta primers and 13 Jbeta primers. Profiled with immunoSEQ multiplex PCR; TCRdb holds only in-frame clones, not every one. The table includes some 250,000 clones, 82% detected once. Input material: PBMCs. The receptors stem from a middle-aged woman in good health and CMV-seropositive.

This rearrangement joins TRBV21-1 to TRBJ2-7; the tabulated D call, TRBD2, remains unverified against the DNA. TRBV21-1 is an annotated pseudogene. The CDR3 is 14 amino acids. The CDR3: CASSTGLVVDEQYF. CDR3 nucleotides: TGTGCCAGCAGCACTGGACTAGTGGTCGACGAGCAGTACTTC.

This clone appeared a few times. The gene calls are TRBV23-1 and TRBJ1-1, with TRBD1 matching 10 bases. TRBV23-1 is noted as an ORF with a role that remains uncertain. The junction had 6 bases not matched to a gene; V was cut back by 8 bases and J by 6 bases. The CDR3 length is 13 residues. The CDR3 loop reads CASLRQGASEAFF. CDR3 nucleotides: TGCGCCAGCTTACGACAGGGGGCCTCTGAAGCTTTCTTT.

There are a few counts of this clone. The chain uses TRBV5-1 and TRBJ2-5; TRBD2 matches 14 bases. The germline V gene has CDR1 SGHRS and CDR2 YFSETQ. V lost 4 bases and J lost 5; bases outside the gene matches: 7. The CDR3 runs 16 residues. The CDR3 coding sequence is TGCGCCAGCAGCCCCAGACTAGCGGGAGGGTCGGAGACCCAGTACTTC. Translated: CASSPRLAGGSETQYF.

The V call is TRBV4-2, the J call TRBJ2-1; TRBD2 matches at 15 bases. V gave up 7 bases and J gave up 3 bases; unmatched junction bases: 7. The germline CDR1 and CDR2 sequences are LGHNA and YNFKEQ. The CDR3 has 17 residues. The CDR3 loop reads CASTRTSGGARYNEQFF. DNA of the CDR3: TGTGCCAGCACCCGGACTAGCGGGGGGGCTCGCTACAATGAGCAGTTCTTC.

The V gene is TRBV10-3, the J gene TRBJ1-4; D perhaps matches TRBD1 (5 bases). Trimming pared 8 bases from V and 4 bases from J, leaving 8 bases between. This CDR3 has 12 amino acids. In germline, CDR1 is ENHRY, CDR2 SYGVKD. The CDR3 DNA follows: TGTGCCATCGGGGCCCTTAATGAAAAACTGTTTTTT. Residues: CAIGALNEKLFF.

This sequence joins TRBV4-1 and TRBJ2-5; D might be TRBD1 (5 bases). CDR3 length equals 12 residues. The ends were cut back, 0 bases at V and 7 bases at J, with 6 bases in the middle. The germline CDR1 and CDR2 sequences are MGHRA and YSYEKL. CDR3: CASSQDQGTQYF. CDR3 coding DNA: TGCGCCAGCAGCCAAGATCAGGGGACCCAGTACTTC.

The rearrangement links TRBV6-5 to TRBJ2-1; 12 nucleotides match TRBD2. Per the germline V gene, CDR1 is MNHEY and CDR2 is SVGAGI. The CDR3 totals 15 residues. J was trimmed by 10 bases and V by 7 bases; bases with no gene match: 11. The CDR3: CASKRILAGGTEQFF. CDR3 sequence (DNA): TGTGCCAGCAAACGGATTCTAGCGGGGGGGACCGAGCAGTTCTTC.

This clone has a handful of counts. V is TRBV19 and J is TRBJ1-5; D not certain. Trimming stripped 1 base from V and 2 bases from J, with 12 bases between. Germline V lookup: CDR1 LNHDA, CDR2 SQIVND (reference sequence). The CDR3 covers 16 residues. The chain's CDR3 is CASSIAGRAGNQPQHF. The CDR3 nucleotides read TGTGCCAGTAGTATAGCCGGGAGGGCTGGCAATCAGCCCCAGCATTTT.

On this clone: A junction boundary mismatches the germline segment, possibly from a read error. This chain connects TRBV11-1 to TRBJ2-7; D is ambiguous. The CDR3 extends over 14 amino acids. Germline-derived CDR1 and CDR2 are SGHAT and FQDESV (reference sequence). CDR3 amino acids: CASSLGGAGYELYF. The CDR3, as DNA: TGTGCCAGCAGCTTAGGAGGAGCTGGCTACGAGCTGTACTTC.

V gene TRBV6-1 combines with J gene TRBJ1-1; D is perhaps TRBD1 (5 bases). V was shortened by 7 bases and J by 1 base, with 16 bases between the two germline ends. Germline V gene data show CDR1 as MNHNS and CDR2 as SASEGT. The CDR3 spans 15 residues. CDR3 nucleotide sequence: TGTGCCAGCACCGTGACAGATGCCGGGAACACTGAAGCTTTCTTT. This codes for CASTVTDAGNTEAFF.

V gene TRBV12-5 combines with J gene TRBJ2-7, with TRBD1 matching over 7 bases. This CDR3 is 16 amino acids long. Germline values: CDR1 LGHNT, CDR2 FRNRAP. Trimming at V came to 5 bases and at J to 4 bases, leaving 14 bases not matched to a gene. The CDR3 DNA reads as TGTGCTAGTGGTCTCACCCAGACTCCCAGGGGGTACGAGCAGTACTTC. Residues: CASGLTQTPRGYEQYF.

The chain combines TRBV6-6 with TRBJ2-5; TRBD1 matches 8 bases. The J call may be wrong; the DNA end is better matched by TRBJ2-7. Germline V lookup: CDR1 MNHNY, CDR2 SVGAGI (reference sequence). CDR3 length: 14 amino acids. CDR3 region: CASRKTGGTYEQYF. The CDR3 region has the DNA TGTGCCAGCAGAAAAACAGGGGGGACCTACGAGCAGTACTTC.

As concerns this clone: A junction boundary mismatches the germline segment, possibly from a read error. V is TRBV7-9 and J is TRBJ2-7; 12 nucleotides line up with TRBD2. CDR3 length equals 18 residues. Germline CDR1 reads SEHNR; CDR2 reads FQNEAQ (reference sequence). This CDR3 is CSSSLGDTSGRWVYEQYF. CDR3 DNA sequence: TGTTCCAGCAGCTTAGGTGATACTAGCGGGAGGTGGGTCTACGAGCAGTACTTC.

The chain uses TRBV7-3 and TRBJ1-1; TRBD1 agrees at 7 bases. Trimming took 5 bases from V and 1 from J; bases not matched to a gene: 4. The CDR3 is 14 residues long. The germline gives CDR1 SGHTA, CDR2 FQGTGA. The CDR3 coding sequence is TGTGCCAGCAGCCAGGGACAGAGGAACACTGAAGCTTTCTTT. This translates into CASSQGQRNTEAFF.